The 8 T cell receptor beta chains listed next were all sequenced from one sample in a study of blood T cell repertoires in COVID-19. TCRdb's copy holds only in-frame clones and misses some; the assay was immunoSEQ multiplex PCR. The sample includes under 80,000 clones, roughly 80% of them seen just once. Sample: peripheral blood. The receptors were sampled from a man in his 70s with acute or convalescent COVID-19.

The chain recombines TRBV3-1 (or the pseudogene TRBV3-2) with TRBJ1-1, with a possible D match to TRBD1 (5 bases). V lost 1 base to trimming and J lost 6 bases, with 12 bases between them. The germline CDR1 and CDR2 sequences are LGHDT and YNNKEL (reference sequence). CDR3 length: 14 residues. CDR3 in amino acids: CASSQGQSFSEAFF. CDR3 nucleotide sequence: TGTGCCAGCAGCCAAGGACAGTCGTTCTCTGAAGCTTTCTTT.

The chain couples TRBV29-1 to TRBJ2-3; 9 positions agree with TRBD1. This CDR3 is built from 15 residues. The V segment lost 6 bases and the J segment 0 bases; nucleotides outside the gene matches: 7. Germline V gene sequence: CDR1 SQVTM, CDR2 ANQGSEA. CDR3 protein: CSVVEDRGSTDTQYF. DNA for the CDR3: TGCAGCGTGGTAGAGGACAGGGGAAGCACAGATACGCAGTATTTT.

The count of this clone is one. The CDR3 bases are TGTGCCAGCAGCTTAGATCTTGAGCGGGGGCGTCAGCAGTTCTTC. This translates into CASSLDLERGRQQFF. The rearrangement uses TRBV11-2 and TRBJ2-1, with 8 bases lining up with TRBD2. Per the germline V gene, CDR1 is SGHAT and CDR2 is FQNNGV. The junction had 9 bases not matched to a gene; V was cut back by 0 bases and J by 11 bases. The CDR3 has 15 amino acids.

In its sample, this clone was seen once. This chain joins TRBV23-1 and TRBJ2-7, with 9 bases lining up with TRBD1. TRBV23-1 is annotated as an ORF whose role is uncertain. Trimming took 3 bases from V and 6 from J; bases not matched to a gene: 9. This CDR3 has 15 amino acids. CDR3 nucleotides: TGCGCCAGCAGTCACTTTCGGGACAGGGCCGGCGAGCAGTACTTC. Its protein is CASSHFRDRAGEQYF.

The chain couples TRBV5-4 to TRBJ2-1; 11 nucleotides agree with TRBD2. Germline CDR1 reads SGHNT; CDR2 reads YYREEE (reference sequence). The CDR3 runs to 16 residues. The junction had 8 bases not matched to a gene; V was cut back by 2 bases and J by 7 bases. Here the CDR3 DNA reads TGTGCCAGCAGCTTACAGACTAGCGGGGACCAGAATGAGCAGTTCTTC. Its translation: CASSLQTSGDQNEQFF.

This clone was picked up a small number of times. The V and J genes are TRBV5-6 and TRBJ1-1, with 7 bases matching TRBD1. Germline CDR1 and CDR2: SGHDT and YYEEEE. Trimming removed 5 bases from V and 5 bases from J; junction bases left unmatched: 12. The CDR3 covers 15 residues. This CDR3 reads CASSLTGEGKTEAFF. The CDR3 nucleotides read TGTGCCAGCAGTCTCACAGGGGAAGGAAAAACTGAAGCTTTCTTT.

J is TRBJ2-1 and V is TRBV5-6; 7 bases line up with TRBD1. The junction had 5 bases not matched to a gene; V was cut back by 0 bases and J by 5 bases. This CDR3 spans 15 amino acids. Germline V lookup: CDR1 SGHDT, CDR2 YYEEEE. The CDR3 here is CASSLGGGLDNEQFF. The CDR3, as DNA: TGTGCCAGCAGCTTGGGAGGGGGCCTGGACAATGAGCAGTTCTTC.

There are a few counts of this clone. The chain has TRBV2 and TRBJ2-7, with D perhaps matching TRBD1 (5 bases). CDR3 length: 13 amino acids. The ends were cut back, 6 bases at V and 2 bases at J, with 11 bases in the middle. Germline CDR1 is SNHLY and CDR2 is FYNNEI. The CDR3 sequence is CASRAGRTYEQYF. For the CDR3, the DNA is TGTGCCAGCAGGGCAGGGCGTACCTACGAGCAGTACTTC. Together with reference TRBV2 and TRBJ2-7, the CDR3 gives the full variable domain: EPEVTQTPSHQVTQMGQEVILRCVPISNHLYFYWYRQILGQKVEFLVSFYNNEISEKSEIFDDQFSVERPDGSNFTLKIRSTKLEDSAMYFCASRAGRTYEQYFGPGTRLTVT.